The 30 T cell receptor beta chains below were found in one sample sequenced in a study of CD8+CD57+ T cells in acquired aplastic anemia. All sequencing subjects had displayed CD8+CD57+ cell expansion on flow cytometry. It was genomic DNA that served as the template for profiling TCR beta VDJ and CDR3. TCRdb called the reads again in MiXCR, with one record for every CDR3 protein. The sample holds 200,000 or so distinct CDR3 sequences, 65% seen once. Material: sorted CD4+, CD8+, or CD8+CD57+ T cells (not recorded which) from PBMCs. The receptors originated from a human donor with aplastic anemia.

This chain links TRBV7-8 with TRBJ2-5; 7 bases match TRBD2. The CDR3 totals 14 residues. The J segment lost 2 bases and the V segment lost 5 bases, leaving 5 bases of the junction unmatched. CDR1 and CDR2 from the germline V gene are SGHVS and FQNEAQ. This CDR3 reads CASSKRTSQETQYF. CDR3 bases: TGTGCCAGCAGCAAAAGGACTAGTCAAGAGACCCAGTACTTC. The full variable domain, rest sourced from reference TRBV7-8 and TRBJ2-5, is GAGVSQSPRYKVAKRGQDVALRCDPISGHVSLFWYQQALGQGPEFLTYFQNEAQLDKSGLPSDRFFAERPEGSVSTLKIQRTQQEDSAVYLCASSKRTSQETQYFGPGTRLLVL.

This clonotype was observed many times. The chain uses TRBV7-2 and TRBJ2-1, with 9 bases aligning to TRBD2. The CDR3 sequence is 16 residues long. Trimming removed 5 bases from V and 3 bases from J; junction bases left unmatched: 8. Germline CDR1 reads SGHTA; CDR2 reads FQGNSA. CDR3 region: CASSRDAGGLYNEQFF. CDR3 nucleotides: TGTGCCAGCAGCAGAGACGCGGGGGGGCTCTACAATGAGCAGTTCTTC.

J is TRBJ2-1 and V is TRBV20-1, with D perhaps TRBD2 (7 bases). This CDR3 spans 14 amino acids. Looked up from germline, CDR1 is DFQATT and CDR2 is SNEGSKA (reference sequence). V lost 5 bases and J lost 0, with 11 bases in between. CDR3: CSAPGGDSYNEQFF. Here the CDR3 DNA reads TGCAGTGCTCCGGGGGGCGACTCCTACAATGAGCAGTTCTTC.

This rearrangement joins TRBV7-6 to TRBJ2-2, with 10 positions matching TRBD1. V gave up 3 bases and J gave up 6 bases; unmatched junction bases: 4. Germline V gives CDR1 SGHVS, CDR2 FNYEAQ. This CDR3 is 15 amino acids long. The CDR3 DNA follows: TGTGCCAGCAGCTTTGGGACAGGGGTAGCCGGGGAGCTGTTTTTT. Its translation is CASSFGTGVAGELFF.

This clonotype was counted at least ten times. The chain joins TRBV29-1 to TRBJ2-2; D not certain. The CDR3 consists of 13 residues. In germline, CDR1 is SQVTM, CDR2 ANQGSEA. The V end was cut by 4 bases, the J end by 0 bases, with 6 bases between. This CDR3 is CSVVVANTGELFF. The CDR3 nucleotides are TGCAGCGTTGTTGTGGCGAACACCGGGGAGCTGTTTTTT.

The V gene is TRBV7-9, the J gene TRBJ1-2; the match to TRBD1 covers 8 bases. The CDR3 runs to 14 residues. V was pared by 5 bases and J by 6 bases, with 8 bases of the junction left unmatched. CDR1 SEHNR and CDR2 FQNEAQ come from the germline V gene (reference sequence). The DNA for the CDR3 is TGTGCCAGCAGCCACCCTACAGGGGGGAATGGCTACACCTTC. Translation: CASSHPTGGNGYTF.

This chain links TRBV12-1 with TRBJ1-1; the table names TRBD1, a call not compared with the DNA. TRBV12-1 is labeled a pseudogene. The CDR3 has 15 residues. The CDR3 nucleotides are TGTGCCAGCAGCCTAAGGACAGGCGGAAACACTGAAGCTTTCTTT. Its translation is CASSLRTGGNTEAFF.

V and J are TRBV7-9 and TRBJ2-7, with D perhaps matching TRBD1 (5 bases). Germline lookup yields CDR1 SEHNR and CDR2 FQNEAQ (reference sequence). The CDR3 is made up of 15 amino acids. V was shortened by 3 bases and J by 0 bases, with 12 bases between the two germline ends. The CDR3 DNA sequence: TGTGCCAGCAGCTTGGACATCTCGAGCTCCTACGAGCAGTACTTC. It encodes CASSLDISSSYEQYF.

The V call is TRBV7-9, the J call TRBJ1-5; D is possibly TRBD1 (5 bases). The V end was cut by 6 bases, the J end by 7 bases, with 13 bases between. CDR3 length: 13 amino acids. Germline values: CDR1 SEHNR, CDR2 FQNEAQ (reference sequence). This CDR3 reads CASSRGGDQPQHF. CDR3 coding DNA: TGTGCCAGCAGTCGGGGGGGAGACCAGCCCCAGCATTTT.

This clonotype has only a few counts. The rearrangement uses TRBV12-3 or TRBV12-4 and TRBJ2-7; 8 bases agree with TRBD2. The CDR3 runs to 13 residues. V gave up 2 bases and J gave up 4 bases; unmatched junction bases: 1. The CDR3, as DNA: TGTGCCAGCAGTTTAAGCGGGGGTTACGAGCAGTACTTC. Amino acids: CASSLSGGYEQYF.

The chain uses TRBV4-1 and TRBJ2-7, with 10 bases aligning to TRBD1. Germline V lookup: CDR1 MGHRA, CDR2 YSYEKL. This CDR3 is 16 amino acids long. The V segment lost 2 bases and the J segment 4 bases; nucleotides outside the gene matches: 8. The CDR3 bases are TGCGCCAGCAGCCAATGGGACAGGGGAATTCGGTACGAGCAGTACTTC. It codes for CASSQWDRGIRYEQYF.

This clonotype showed up just a few times. This chain connects TRBV7-9 to TRBJ2-7, with no clear D. CDR3 length: 12 residues. CDR1 SEHNR and CDR2 FQNEAQ come from the germline V gene (reference sequence). Trimming removed 5 bases from V and 6 bases from J, with 11 bases in between. CDR3 residues: CASSGTRREQYF. CDR3 sequence (DNA): TGTGCCAGCAGCGGTACGAGGCGCGAGCAGTACTTC.

A word on this clonotype: One end of the junction does not line up with germline, which may come from a read error. The chain recombines TRBV4-2 with TRBJ2-7, with D perhaps matching TRBD1 (5 bases). CDR1 and CDR2 (germline): LGHNA, YNFKEQ. This CDR3 has 16 amino acids. The CDR3 is CASSQDHGAAHREQYF. The CDR3 DNA is TGCGCCAGCAGCCAAGATCATGGCGCGGCACACAGGGAGCAGTACTTC.

The J gene is TRBJ1-5, the V gene TRBV7-2, with D hard to call. Trimming cost V 1 base and J 0 bases, with 7 bases left between them. CDR3 length equals 15 residues. Germline lookup yields CDR1 SGHTA and CDR2 FQGNSA. The CDR3 sequence: CASSLVTNSNQPQHF. CDR3 nucleotides: TGTGCCAGCAGCTTAGTGACAAATAGCAATCAGCCCCAGCATTTT.

The rearrangement joins TRBV29-1 to TRBJ2-5; D gene uncertain. V dropped 5 bases and J dropped 3 bases, with 13 bases sitting between them. The CDR3 is 13 amino acids. Germline loops: CDR1 SQVTM, CDR2 ANQGSEA. CDR3 nucleotides: TGCAGCGTTCGTTCCGGATCCAAAGAGACCCAGTACTTC. It yields the protein CSVRSGSKETQYF.

This clonotype was recorded at least ten times. This chain links TRBV7-3 with TRBJ2-3, with a weak D call TRBD1 (5 bases). Trimming cost V 5 bases and J 0 bases, with 9 bases left between them. Looked up from germline, CDR1 is SGHTA and CDR2 is FQGTGA. The CDR3 totals 14 residues. CDR3 region: CASSPQGSTDTQYF. In nucleotides, the CDR3 is TGTGCCAGCAGCCCCCAGGGAAGCACAGATACGCAGTATTTT. The variable domain in full, with the rest retrieved from reference TRBV7-3 and TRBJ2-3, is GAGVSQTPSNKVTEKGKYVELRCDPISGHTALYWYRQSLGQGPEFLIYFQGTGAADDSGLPNDRFFAVRPEGSVSTLKIQRTERGDSAVYLCASSPQGSTDTQYFGPGTRLTVL.

J is TRBJ2-3 and V is TRBV2; 9 bases are shared with TRBD2. Per germline, CDR1 SNHLY and CDR2 FYNNEI. CDR3 size: 13 residues. V gave up 9 bases and J gave up 0 bases; unmatched junction bases: 1. CDR3 sequence (DNA): TGTGCCAGGACTAGCGGTAGCACAGATACGCAGTATTTT. Encoded protein: CARTSGSTDTQYF.

A single count supports this clonotype. This chain links TRBV15 with TRBJ2-1, with a possible D match to TRBD1 (6 bases). Germline V gives CDR1 LNHNV, CDR2 YYDKDF (reference sequence). The V end lost 3 bases, the J end lost 10 bases, and 25 bases lay between the germline ends. The CDR3 contains 17 residues. The CDR3 is CATSSLDYGQGTYEQFF. Here the CDR3 DNA reads TGTGCCACCAGCAGCTTAGATTACGGGCAGGGGACCTACGAGCAGTTCTTC. Combining the CDR3 with reference TRBV15 and TRBJ2-1 gives the whole variable domain DAMVIQNPRYQVTQFGKPVTLSCSQTLNHNVMYWYQQKSSQAPKLLFHYYDKDFNNEADTPDNFQSRRPNTSFCFLDIRSPGLGDTAMYLCATSSLDYGQGTYEQFFGPGTRLTVL.

V is TRBV5-5 and J is TRBJ2-7; the D gene is possibly TRBD2 (6 bases). The V and J ends lost 0 bases and 4 bases respectively, with 11 bases between them. CDR1 SGHKS and CDR2 YYEKEE come from the germline V gene (reference sequence). The CDR3 contains 14 residues. In DNA, the CDR3 is TGTGCCAGCAGCTTGGTAGGGAGGTCGTACGAGCAGTACTTC. Its translation: CASSLVGRSYEQYF.

V and J are TRBV5-6 and TRBJ1-4; possible D gene TRBD1, 6 bases. The V gene's germline CDR1 is SGHDT and CDR2 YYEEEE. Trimming took 1 base from V and 6 from J, leaving 16 bases between them. This CDR3 has 16 residues. The CDR3 here is CASSLMGGGRYEKLFF. The CDR3, as DNA: TGTGCCAGCAGCTTGATGGGGGGGGGGCGATATGAAAAACTGTTTTTT.

The V gene is TRBV11-2, the J gene TRBJ2-7; the D is unclear. V dropped 5 bases and J dropped 0 bases, with 11 bases sitting between them. Per germline, CDR1 SGHAT and CDR2 FQNNGV. The CDR3 sequence is 14 residues long. CDR3 coding DNA: TGTGCCAGCAGCATCCTAACTAACTCCTACGAGCAGTACTTC. Translated: CASSILTNSYEQYF.

The rearrangement joins TRBV11-2 to TRBJ2-7; 9 bases are a match to TRBD1. J gave up 4 bases and V 4 bases, and 14 bases lay outside the gene matches. The CDR3 extends over 17 amino acids. CDR1 is SGHAT and CDR2 is FQNNGV in the germline V gene. CDR3 nucleotides: TGTGCCAGCAGCTGGCTACCTGCCGGGACAGGGTCGTACGAGCAGTACTTC. Encoded protein: CASSWLPAGTGSYEQYF.

CDR3 DNA: TGCAGTGCCACGGACAGGGTGGCGGCCTACGAGCAGTACTTC. This gives the protein CSATDRVAAYEQYF. The chain employs TRBV20-1 and TRBJ2-7; 8 nucleotides line up with TRBD1. Per germline, CDR1 DFQATT and CDR2 SNEGSKA (reference sequence). V lost 6 bases to trimming and J lost 2 bases; unmatched junction nucleotides: 9. The CDR3 sequence is 14 residues long.

This chain's CDR3 is CASSDRVWETQYF. DNA of the CDR3: TGTGCCAGCAGTGACCGTGTATGGGAGACCCAGTACTTC. The chain is built from TRBV2 and TRBJ2-5; unclear D gene. The CDR3 has 13 amino acids. Germline values: CDR1 SNHLY, CDR2 FYNNEI. Trimming took off 3 bases at V and 5 bases at J, with 10 bases between the two ends.

This clonotype has just one count. V is TRBV25-1 and J is TRBJ1-4; TRBD1 agrees at 9 bases. V lost 5 bases to trimming and J lost 3 bases; unmatched junction nucleotides: 7. Germline assignment: CDR1 MGHDK and CDR2 SYGVNS. The CDR3 sequence is 16 residues long. The CDR3 DNA reads as TGTGCCAGCAGTCCCTTCGGGACAGGGTCTAATGAAAAACTGTTTTTT. Protein sequence: CASSPFGTGSNEKLFF.

The chain uses TRBV7-2 and TRBJ2-2; D gene unclear. V was cut by 7 bases and J by 5 bases, with 11 bases left in between. From germline, CDR1 is SGHTA and CDR2 FQGNSA. The CDR3 loop spans 13 amino acids. The CDR3 reads CASTFLGTGELFF. The CDR3 DNA sequence: TGTGCCAGCACCTTCCTCGGGACCGGGGAGCTGTTTTTT.

As to this clonotype: One end of the junction is discordant with germline, which a read error may explain. The rearrangement joins TRBV5-1 to TRBJ2-6, with D perhaps assigned TRBD1 or TRBD2 (5 bases each). The CDR3 consists of 15 residues. Germline CDR1 is SGHRS and CDR2 is YFSETQ. The CDR3 here is CASSGQGTGANVLAF. CDR3 sequence (DNA): TGCGCCAGCAGCGGGCAGGGTACCGGGGCCAACGTCCTGGCTTTC. The variable domain in full, completed from reference TRBV5-1 and TRBJ2-6, reads KAGVTQTPRYLIKTRGQQVTLSCSPISGHRSVSWYQQTPGQGLQFLFEYFSETQRNKGNFPGRFSGRQFSNSRSEMNVSTLELGDSALYLCASSGQGTGANVLAFGAGSRLTVL.

The V call is TRBV7-9, the J call TRBJ2-3; D unclear. In germline, CDR1 is SEHNR, CDR2 FQNEAQ (reference sequence). The CDR3 spans 13 residues. V lost 5 bases, J lost 5 bases, and 11 bases lay in between. This CDR3 is CASSQDQIDTQYF. The CDR3 DNA sequence: TGTGCCAGCAGCCAAGACCAAATAGATACGCAGTATTTT.

J is TRBJ1-1 and V is TRBV6-1, with D hard to call. Germline V lookup: CDR1 MNHNS, CDR2 SASEGT. The CDR3 sequence is 8 residues long. V lost 11 bases and J lost 4, with 2 bases in between. DNA for the CDR3: TGTGCCTCCACTGAAGCTTTCTTT. As protein: CASTEAFF.

A single count supports this clonotype. The chain links TRBV5-5 to TRBJ1-6; 7 bases line up with TRBD1. After removal of 2 bases from V and 4 bases from J, the junction contained 6 bases not matched to a gene. The CDR3 runs to 16 residues. Germline CDR1 SGHKS, CDR2 YYEKEE (reference sequence). CDR3 DNA sequence: TGTGCCAGCAGCTTCGCTGGACAGGTTTATAATTCACCCCTCCACTTT. It encodes CASSFAGQVYNSPLHF.